Each of the 18 T cell receptor beta chains below was sequenced from the same sample in a study of regulatory T cells in long-lasting Graves disease. The time point here: newly diagnosed GD, antithyroid drugs for less than 3 months. RNA isolated from PBMCs was used to make the TCR library. Investigators prepared the TCR beta libraries by applying iRepertoire HTBI primers and Arm-PCR of CDR3 regions. TCRdb independently ran MiXCR on the multiplex PCR reads; one entry per CDR3 protein. This table has 550,000 to 650,000 distinct CDR3 sequences, about 15% appearing once. This same sample was also part of a study on T cells in Graves' hyperthyroidism and ophthalmopathy.

Sequences were derived from peripheral blood mononuclear cells (PBMCs), sampled at new diagnosis, from a patient treated with antithyroid drugs. These receptors originate from a man between 18 and 35 years old with Graves disease.

The table lists this clonotype with many counts. The CDR3 loop reads CATSDLRLWAWRGELFF. CDR3 in DNA: TGTGCCACCAGTGATTTGAGGCTATGGGCCTGGAGAGGGGAGCTGTTTTTT. V and J are TRBV24-1 and TRBJ2-2, with no clear D. Germline V gene sequence: CDR1 KGHDR, CDR2 SFDVKD. This CDR3 contains 17 residues. Trimming took 0 bases from V and 8 from J, leaving 18 bases between them.

This clonotype was recorded a few times. The V call is TRBV7-9, the J call TRBJ1-3, with unresolved D. V was clipped by 0 bases and J by 0 bases, with 12 bases between them. CDR1 and CDR2 from the germline V gene are SEHNR and FQNEAQ (reference sequence). The CDR3 runs 17 residues. The CDR3 is CASSLALEQSSGNTIYF. Here the CDR3 DNA reads TGTGCCAGCAGCTTAGCGCTAGAGCAGTCCTCTGGAAACACCATATATTTT.

Only a few counts were recorded for this clonotype. V usage is TRBV7-9 and J usage is TRBJ2-7; the D gene is possibly TRBD1 (6 bases). This CDR3 has 14 residues. Germline values: CDR1 SEHNR, CDR2 FQNEAQ (reference sequence). V was trimmed by 2 bases and J by 2 bases, leaving 10 bases between them. Here the CDR3 reads CASSLSTGPYEQYF. Written as DNA, the CDR3 is TGTGCCAGCAGCTTAAGCACAGGGCCCTACGAGCAGTACTTC.

The sample holds a few counts of this clonotype. The chain couples TRBV27 to TRBJ1-2; D is possibly TRBD1 (6 bases). Trimming took off 5 bases at V and 4 bases at J, with 14 bases between the two ends. CDR1 MNHEY and CDR2 SMNVEV come from the germline V gene (reference sequence). The CDR3 covers 14 residues. The CDR3 DNA reads TGTGCCAGCAGTACAACAGGGATCGGCTATGGCTACACCTTC. Translating it yields CASSTTGIGYGYTF.

This chain uses TRBV11-2 with TRBJ2-7; 8 nucleotides align to TRBD2. The length of the CDR3 is 15 residues. Germline-derived CDR1 and CDR2 are SGHAT and FQNNGV. With 0 bases clipped from V and 3 bases from J, the junction kept 4 bases outside the gene matches. This CDR3 reads CASSLEFGRDYEQYF. Written as DNA, the CDR3 is TGTGCCAGCAGCTTAGAGTTCGGGAGGGACTACGAGCAGTACTTC.

Many counts were recorded for this clonotype. This rearrangement joins TRBV19 to TRBJ2-7, with a possible D match to TRBD1 (6 bases). Germline V gene lookup returns CDR1 LNHDA and CDR2 SQIVND (reference sequence). This CDR3 has 14 amino acids. V was trimmed by 6 bases and J by 2 bases, leaving 14 bases between them. The CDR3 DNA reads TGTGCCAGTAGCTTCCGGGACACAACCTACGAGCAGTACTTC. Protein sequence: CASSFRDTTYEQYF. The whole variable domain, remainder taken from reference TRBV19 and TRBJ2-7, is DGGITQSPKYLFRKEGQNVTLSCEQNLNHDAMYWYRQDPGQGLRLIYYSQIVNDFQKGDIAEGYSVSREKKESFPLTVTSAQKNPTAFYLCASSFRDTTYEQYFGPGTRLTVT.

This clonotype was found many times. This chain uses TRBV5-1 with TRBJ2-3; no clear D gene. V lost 6 bases and J 3 bases, leaving 5 bases between the germline ends. The CDR3 is made up of 11 amino acids. Germline loops: CDR1 SGHRS, CDR2 YFSETQ. CDR3 in DNA: TGCGCCAGCACCCAAACAGATACGCAGTATTTT. Its protein is CASTQTDTQYF.

This clonotype has a handful of counts. The rearrangement links TRBV3-1 to TRBJ1-4, with no clear D. The germline V gene has CDR1 LGHDT and CDR2 YNNKEL (reference sequence). The CDR3 runs 17 residues. Trimming pared 4 bases from V and 4 bases from J, leaving 19 bases between. The CDR3: CASSPIPGLTGNEKLFF. DNA for the CDR3: TGTGCCAGCAGCCCAATTCCAGGATTAACGGGTAATGAAAAACTGTTTTTT.

The table lists this clonotype with a few counts. The chain links TRBV11-1 to TRBJ2-6; D call uncertain. Germline V gene lookup returns CDR1 SGHAT and CDR2 FQDESV (reference sequence). Trimming shortened V by 0 bases and J by 0 bases, and 9 bases separated the two germline ends. The CDR3 is 17 residues long. The CDR3 DNA sequence: TGTGCCAGCAGCTTAGCCCCAGGTGCCTCTGGGGCCAACGTCCTGACTTTC. The encoded protein is CASSLAPGASGANVLTF. Filled out from reference TRBV11-1 and TRBJ2-6, the complete variable domain reads EAEVAQSPRYKITEKSQAVAFWCDPISGHATLYWYRQILGQGPELLVQFQDESVVDDSQLPKDRFSAERLKGVDSTLKIQPAELGDSAMYLCASSLAPGASGANVLTFGAGSRLTVL.

This clonotype was seen repeatedly, ten times or more. This chain connects TRBV6-2 or TRBV6-3 to TRBJ2-1; D is possibly TRBD1 (6 bases). This CDR3 has 16 residues. Trimming left V 6 bases short and J 9 bases short, with 24 bases between. The germline CDR1 and CDR2 sequences are MNHEY and SVGEGT. CDR3 nucleotides: TGTGCCAGCAGGAACGGACAGAGACTGATCGGTAGTGAGCAGTTCTTC. Protein product: CASRNGQRLIGSEQFF.

This clonotype was recorded at least ten times. The V call is TRBV27, the J call TRBJ1-5, with D unresolved. V was clipped by 4 bases and J by 4 bases, with 5 bases between them. Germline V gene lookup returns CDR1 MNHEY and CDR2 SMNVEV (reference sequence). The CDR3 length is 12 residues. The CDR3 spells CASSSRNQPQHF. Here the CDR3 DNA reads TGTGCCAGCAGTTCCAGAAATCAGCCCCAGCATTTT.

V usage is TRBV5-5 and J usage is TRBJ1-2; maybe TRBD1 (6 bases). The V and J ends lost 0 bases and 4 bases respectively, with 19 bases between them. The V gene's germline CDR1 is SGHKS and CDR2 YYEKEE (reference sequence). The length of the CDR3 is 17 residues. CDR3 coding DNA: TGTGCCAGCAGCTTGGGTCATTGGACAGTTGAAGGCTATGGCTACACCTTC. It yields the protein CASSLGHWTVEGYGYTF.

This clonotype appeared many times. The rearrangement links TRBV20-1 to TRBJ2-1; TRBD2 agrees at 8 bases. The CDR3 has 15 residues. Germline-derived CDR1 and CDR2 are DFQATT and SNEGSKA (reference sequence). J gave up 6 bases and V 0 bases, and 7 bases lay outside the gene matches. CDR3 protein: CSARDRELAGNEQFF. In nucleotides, the CDR3 is TGCAGTGCTAGAGACAGGGAGCTAGCGGGCAATGAGCAGTTCTTC.

This clonotype was found a few times. Being one base from a much bigger clone, this may be a read error. This chain links TRBV12-5 with TRBJ2-1; 7 nucleotides align to TRBD2. The CDR3 totals 17 residues. Germline V gene lookup returns CDR1 LGHNT and CDR2 FRNRAP. V trimming: 3 bases; J trimming: 2 bases; junction bases outside the gene matches: 10. The CDR3 coding sequence is TGTGCTAGTGGTTTCCTCTCCGGCGGGAGCCCCTACAATGAGCAGTTCTTC. It encodes CASGFLSGGSPYNEQFF.

The chain combines TRBV6-1 with TRBJ2-7; either TRBD1 or TRBD2 may supply D (5 bases each). V lost 5 bases, J lost 0 bases, and 20 bases lay in between. CDR1 and CDR2 (germline): MNHNS, SASEGT. This CDR3 has 17 residues. The CDR3 nucleotides read TGTGCCAGCAGTAACGGTTGGGGCAGCGGTGGCTCCTACGAGCAGTACTTC. Translating it yields CASSNGWGSGGSYEQYF.

This clonotype was observed many times. The chain couples TRBV2 to TRBJ2-5, with unresolved D. The V and J ends lost 7 bases and 0 bases respectively, with 6 bases between them. Germline V gives CDR1 SNHLY, CDR2 FYNNEI. The length of the CDR3 is 12 residues. The CDR3: CASTRYQETQYF. In nucleotides, the CDR3 is TGTGCCAGCACGCGGTACCAAGAGACCCAGTACTTC.

Note on this clonotype: A much larger clone is a single base away; this may be a read error. J is TRBJ2-1 and V is TRBV29-1; D is undetermined. The V gene's germline CDR1 is SQVTM and CDR2 ANQGSEA. The CDR3 has 14 residues. Trimming cost V 4 bases and J 1 base, with 11 bases left between them. For the CDR3, the DNA is TGCAGCGTTGTAGGCAGGCGTTCCTACAATGAGCAGTTCTTC. Its translation is CSVVGRRSYNEQFF.

CDR3: CAWSFEGYSPLHF. As DNA, the CDR3 is TGTGCCTGGAGTTTTGAGGGTTATTCACCCCTCCACTTT. The V gene is TRBV30, the J gene TRBJ1-6; D is uncertain. Germline V gives CDR1 GTSNPN, CDR2 SVGIG (reference sequence). V lost 2 bases and J lost 8, with 10 bases in between. CDR3 size: 13 residues.